This TCR beta chain was profiled in a study of cytomegalovirus exposure and HLA in healthy donors. On the study more broadly: The 500 to 750 first-cohort repertoires and the 100 to 150 validation repertoires shared the same platform, a later analysis reported. Findings of the study overall: Most TCRs appeared rarely, but some public TCRs recurred in many donors. Diagnosis of cytomegalovirus status made by the classifier reportedly showed high specificity and sensitivity.

The protocol was immunoSEQ multiplex PCR, while the TCRdb copy is restricted to in-frame clones and leaves out a portion. The sample contains over 200,000 clones, 75% to 90% of which appear only once. The length of the CDR3 is 11 residues. The germline V gene has CDR1 SGDLS and CDR2 YYNGEE. Trimming took 4 bases from V and 9 from J, leaving 8 bases between them. Among the 110 or so subjects of the validation cohort, separate from the approximately 660-subject first cohort, were the donors. On this clone: Its antigen is still unknown.

The chain couples TRBV9 to TRBJ2-1, with unresolved D. The source is a woman under 30 in good health and CMV-seronegative. Specimen: PBMCs. For the CDR3, the DNA is TGTGCCAGCAGCTTATACGGTGAGCAGTTCTTC. It yields the protein CASSLYGEQFF.